This T cell receptor (beta chain) came from a study of CD8 T cells in Susac syndrome. Study-level results: Individuals included in the TCR sequencing and HLA analysis were acknowledged by the study to be relatively few in number.

When the RNA was reverse transcribed, random hexamers were used with an input of roughly 0.45 to 1 ug. The amplification used immunoSEQ multiplex PCR on TCR beta CDR3; it spanned 54 Vbeta and 13 Jbeta. TCRdb reanalysed the immunoSEQ multiplex PCR reads using MiXCR and keeps one entry per CDR3 protein. Found here are a few hundred thousand distinct CDR3 sequences, under 95% of them singletons; the top ten hold more than 0.06%. Of note for this clonotype: Its antigen is currently unknown.

The length of the CDR3 is 15 residues. Germline CDR1 reads SQVTM; CDR2 reads ANQGSEA. V trimming: 6 bases; J trimming: 0 bases; junction bases outside the gene matches: 10. The TCR sequence derives from a human donor with multiple sclerosis. This chain connects TRBV29-1 to TRBJ1-2; 7 bases agree with TRBD1. The sequencing input was CD4+ T cells from PBMCs. The CDR3 protein is CSVGGQHLSNYGYTF. In nucleotides, the CDR3 is TGCAGCGTGGGGGGACAGCACTTATCTAACTATGGCTACACCTTC.